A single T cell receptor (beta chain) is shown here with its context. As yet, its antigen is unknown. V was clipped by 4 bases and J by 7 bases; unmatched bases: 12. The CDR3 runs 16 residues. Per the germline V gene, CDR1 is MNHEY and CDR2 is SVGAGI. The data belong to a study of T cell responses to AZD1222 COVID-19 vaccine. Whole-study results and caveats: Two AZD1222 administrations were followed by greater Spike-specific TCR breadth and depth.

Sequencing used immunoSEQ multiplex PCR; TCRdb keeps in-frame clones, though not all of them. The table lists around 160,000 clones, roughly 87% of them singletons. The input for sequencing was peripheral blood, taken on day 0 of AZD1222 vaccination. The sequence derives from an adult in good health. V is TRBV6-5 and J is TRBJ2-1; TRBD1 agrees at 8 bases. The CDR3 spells CASSSYPGGNLNEQFF. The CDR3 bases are TGTGCCAGCAGTTCTTATCCAGGGGGCAATTTGAATGAGCAGTTCTTC.